This entry lists 23 T cell receptor beta chains sequenced from one sample in a study of OX40 agonist ivuxolimab in advanced cancers. Repertoires were generated with immunoSEQ multiplex PCR, while TCRdb's copy carries only in-frame clones and drops some. The sample records 70,000 to 95,000 clones, around nine tenths being singletons. The source was CD4+ or CD8+ T cells sorted from blood, collected in a trial of the OX40 agonist ivuxolimab. These receptors were obtained from an adult with an advanced solid tumor such as melanoma, head and neck, liver or kidney cancer.

The chain joins TRBV29-1 to TRBJ1-2; perhaps TRBD1 as D (6 bases). This CDR3 has 12 residues. The V gene's germline CDR1 is SQVTM and CDR2 ANQGSEA. The CDR3 protein is CSYRDTNYGYTF. DNA for the CDR3: TGCAGTTACCGGGACACCAACTATGGCTACACCTTC.

This chain joins TRBV7-9 and TRBJ1-4; 9 nucleotides match TRBD1. Per the germline V gene, CDR1 is SEHNR and CDR2 is FQNEAQ (reference sequence). Losses at the gene ends were 5 bases for V and 8 bases for J; bases not matched to a gene: 9. This CDR3 comprises 15 residues. The CDR3 nucleotides are TGTGCCAGCAGCACCCCCGGGACAGGGTGGGAAAAACTGTTTTTT. Its translation: CASSTPGTGWEKLFF.

The chain carries TRBV5-4 and TRBJ2-2; D ambiguous. Germline values: CDR1 SGHNT, CDR2 YYREEE (reference sequence). V shed 2 bases and J shed 6 bases, with 8 bases lying between them. This CDR3 is 13 amino acids long. CDR3 sequence (DNA): TGTGCCAGCAGCTTTCAGGCGGCCGGGGAGCTGTTTTTT. Its protein product is CASSFQAAGELFF. The entire variable domain, with the rest obtained from reference TRBV5-4 and TRBJ2-2, is as follows: ETGVTQSPTHLIKTRGQQVTLRCSSQSGHNTVSWYQQALGQGPQFIFQYYREEENGRGNFPPRFSGLQFPNYSSELNVNALELDDSALYLCASSFQAAGELFFGEGSRLTVL.

The chain has TRBV19 and TRBJ2-5; 8 nucleotides line up with TRBD1. The J call may be faulty, since TRBJ2-7 better matches the DNA end. The germline CDR1 and CDR2 sequences are LNHDA and SQIVND (reference sequence). CDR3 length: 14 amino acids. As DNA, the CDR3 is TGTGCCAGTAGTATATGGACAGGGACCTACGAGCAGTACTTC. It is translated as CASSIWTGTYEQYF.

The gene calls are TRBV27 and TRBJ1-2; 8 nucleotides agree with TRBD1. Per germline, CDR1 MNHEY and CDR2 SMNVEV (reference sequence). The CDR3 has 15 residues. V lost 5 bases, J lost 5 bases, and 10 bases stayed unmatched. The CDR3 protein is CASSTNDRGVYGYTF. In DNA, the CDR3 is TGTGCCAGCAGTACCAACGACAGGGGAGTGTATGGCTACACCTTC.

The chain combines TRBV12-5 with TRBJ2-7, with TRBD2 identical over 12 bases. The CDR3 has 17 amino acids. CDR1 is LGHNT and CDR2 is FRNRAP in the germline V gene. V lost 1 base to trimming and J lost 2 bases; unmatched junction nucleotides: 6. The CDR3: CASGLASTSGGTYEQYF. The CDR3 region has the DNA TGTGCTAGTGGTTTGGCCTCGACTAGCGGGGGAACCTACGAGCAGTACTTC.

With respect to this clone: This sequence may be a read error, since a much larger clone differs from it by one base. The V and J genes are TRBV7-8 and TRBJ2-7, with D tentatively TRBD1 or TRBD2 (5 bases each). CDR1 SGHVS and CDR2 FQNEAQ come from the germline V gene. Trimming removed 3 bases from V and 0 bases from J, with 9 bases in between. The CDR3 is made up of 14 amino acids. CDR3 DNA: TGTGCCAGCAGCTTTGGGGGAAGCTCCTACGAGCAGTACTTC. Amino acids: CASSFGGSSYEQYF.

This clone was counted once. V usage is TRBV30 and J usage is TRBJ1-4; 9 bases are shared with TRBD1. Germline V lookup: CDR1 GTSNPN, CDR2 SVGIG (reference sequence). J gave up 6 bases and V 0 bases, and 2 bases lay outside the gene matches. This CDR3 comprises 14 residues. The CDR3 loop reads CAWSVGTGHEKLFF. The CDR3 region has the DNA TGTGCCTGGAGTGTCGGGACAGGGCATGAAAAACTGTTTTTT.

This rearrangement joins TRBV5-1 to TRBJ2-2; D unclear. Germline values: CDR1 SGHRS, CDR2 YFSETQ. V gave up 3 bases and J gave up 2 bases, with 8 bases separating them. The CDR3 consists of 14 residues. CDR3 region: CASSSHLNTGELFF. The CDR3 coding sequence is TGCGCCAGCAGCTCACACTTAAACACCGGGGAGCTGTTTTTT.

The chain carries TRBV5-1 and TRBJ2-4; perhaps TRBD1 as D (6 bases). From germline, CDR1 is SGHRS and CDR2 YFSETQ. This CDR3 comprises 15 residues. V was clipped by 3 bases and J by 7 bases, with 17 bases between them. CDR3 sequence reads: CASSSGQKPANIQYF. The CDR3 bases are TGCGCCAGCAGCTCCGGACAGAAACCGGCGAACATTCAGTACTTC.

The V call is TRBV29-1, the J call TRBJ2-7; D possibly corresponds to TRBD2 (6 bases). CDR3 length equals 16 residues. V lost 0 bases to trimming and J lost 0 bases, with 15 bases between them. Germline loops: CDR1 SQVTM, CDR2 ANQGSEA. As DNA, the CDR3 is TGCAGCGTTGAAGATGAGGTGCGGGGCAGCTCCTACGAGCAGTACTTC. Amino acids: CSVEDEVRGSSYEQYF.

J is TRBJ2-7 and V is TRBV30; possibly TRBD2 for D (6 bases). Between the trimmed V and J ends, which lost 2 bases and 1 base, there was a span of 12 bases. CDR3 length: 14 amino acids. CDR1 is GTSNPN and CDR2 is SVGIG in the germline V gene (reference sequence). The DNA of the CDR3 is TGTGCCTGGAGTCATACGGGAGTTTCCTACGAGCAGTACTTC. Protein sequence: CAWSHTGVSYEQYF.

This clone was observed a handful of times. The gene calls are TRBV12-5 and TRBJ2-7, with 7 bases identical to TRBD2. From germline, CDR1 is LGHNT and CDR2 FRNRAP. Trimming at V came to 4 bases and at J to 2 bases, leaving 17 bases not matched to a gene. The CDR3 covers 18 residues. The CDR3 here is CASGWRDSLRGDTYEQYF. In DNA, the CDR3 is TGTGCTAGTGGTTGGAGGGACTCTCTTCGGGGGGATACCTACGAGCAGTACTTC.

The chain is built from TRBV6-6 and TRBJ2-7, with a possible D match to TRBD1 (5 bases). Germline V gene sequence: CDR1 MNHNY, CDR2 SVGAGI (reference sequence). Trimming took 2 bases from V and 5 from J, leaving 10 bases between them. This CDR3 is built from 13 residues. The CDR3 coding sequence is TGTGCCAGCAGTTACCTAGAACAGGACGAGCAGTACTTC. Its translation is CASSYLEQDEQYF.

This clone was seen only once. This chain uses TRBV19 with TRBJ2-3, with D uncertain. This CDR3 contains 12 residues. V lost 4 bases and J lost 0, with 2 bases in between. Germline values: CDR1 LNHDA, CDR2 SQIVND (reference sequence). The CDR3 is CASSTSTDTQYF. The CDR3 region has the DNA TGTGCCAGTAGTACAAGCACAGATACGCAGTATTTT.

The gene calls are TRBV11-2 and TRBJ1-3; D gene uncertain. The V and J ends lost 5 bases and 4 bases respectively, with 12 bases between them. The CDR3 contains 14 residues. CDR1 and CDR2 from the germline V gene are SGHAT and FQNNGV. CDR3 in amino acids: CASSLWGSGNTIYF. The CDR3 nucleotides read TGTGCCAGCAGCCTCTGGGGTTCAGGAAACACCATATATTTT. Full variable domain (missing parts from reference TRBV11-2 and TRBJ1-3): EAGVAQSPRYKIIEKRQSVAFWCNPISGHATLYWYQQILGQGPKLLIQFQNNGVVDDSQLPKDRFSAERLKGVDSTLKIQPAKLEDSAVYLCASSLWGSGNTIYFGEGSWLTVV.

This chain uses TRBV30 with TRBJ2-7, with D possibly TRBD2 on 6 matching bases. The CDR3 is made up of 13 amino acids. CDR1 is GTSNPN and CDR2 is SVGIG in the germline V gene (reference sequence). Trimming cost V 5 bases and J 3 bases, with 14 bases left between them. DNA of the CDR3: TGTGCCTGGTCGACGGGAGAGGGCTACGAGCAGTACTTC. Translated: CAWSTGEGYEQYF. The full variable domain, rest sourced from reference TRBV30 and TRBJ2-7, is SQTIHQWPATLVQPVGSPLSLECTVEGTSNPNLYWYRQAAGRGLQLLFYSVGIGQISSEVPQNLSASRPQDRQFILSSKKLLLSDSGFYLCAWSTGEGYEQYFGPGTRLTVT.

The chain recombines TRBV6-1 with TRBJ2-1; D not certain. Germline V CDR1 and CDR2: MNHNS, SASEGT. The ends were cut back, 5 bases at V and 7 bases at J, with 3 bases in the middle. This CDR3 is built from 10 residues. This chain's CDR3 is CASSSNEQFF. Written as DNA, the CDR3 is TGTGCCAGCAGTTCAAATGAGCAGTTCTTC.

For the CDR3, the DNA is TGTGCCAGCAGCCAAGAGGGGGACAGGGAAACCGAGGAGACCCAGTACTTC. Amino acids: CASSQEGDRETEETQYF. The chain links TRBV4-2 to TRBJ2-5, with TRBD1 identical over 9 bases. V shed 0 bases, J shed 5 bases, and the junction held 10 bases outside the gene matches. This CDR3 has 17 amino acids. CDR1 and CDR2 from the germline V gene are LGHNA and YNFKEQ.

The chain employs TRBV10-3 and TRBJ2-7; D ambiguous. This CDR3 contains 12 residues. CDR1 and CDR2 from the germline V gene are ENHRY and SYGVKD. Trimming left V 8 bases short and J 4 bases short, with 12 bases between. The CDR3 nucleotides read TGTGCCATCGGCGCCAACAATTACGAGCAGTACTTC. Translated: CAIGANNYEQYF.

The rearrangement uses TRBV7-3 and TRBJ2-2; D gene ambiguous. Trimming took 0 bases from V and 6 from J, leaving 5 bases between them. The CDR3 has 13 residues. Germline CDR1 SGHTA, CDR2 FQGTGA. Here the CDR3 DNA reads TGTGCCAGCAGCTTAACAGCCCCCGGGGAGCTGTTTTTT. Protein: CASSLTAPGELFF.

The count of this clone is one. The chain couples TRBV6-5 to TRBJ2-1; TRBD2 agrees at 13 bases. The CDR3 contains 16 residues. Germline V gene sequence: CDR1 MNHEY, CDR2 SVGAGI. The V and J ends lost 4 bases and 7 bases, in that order; junction bases with no gene match: 7. The CDR3 DNA sequence: TGTGCCAGCAGTTCCCCCTGGACTAGCGGGAGTAATGAGCAGTTCTTC. This codes for CASSSPWTSGSNEQFF.

The chain has TRBV5-5 and TRBJ2-5; D unclear. The germline CDR1 and CDR2 sequences are SGHKS and YYEKEE (reference sequence). V was clipped by 0 bases and J by 1 base, with 10 bases between them. The CDR3 length is 15 residues. The CDR3 region is CASSLVQAAQETQYF. The CDR3 DNA reads as TGTGCCAGCAGCTTGGTTCAAGCAGCCCAAGAGACCCAGTACTTC.